A single sample is the source of the 3 T cell receptor beta chains below, sequenced in a study of cytomegalovirus exposure and HLA in healthy donors (dated by TCRdb to between 2016 and 2019). The method was the immunoSEQ multiplex PCR assay. A mixture of 60 forward primers for TCR Vbeta segments and 13 reverse primers for TCR Jbeta segments was used in the multiplex PCR. What TCRdb holds here is the immuneACCESS table cut down to in-frame rearrangements. Part of the clones is not present; checked against another copy, under half of the missing clones reflect an unresolved V gene, and the others are unexplained. The sample data list 130,000 or so clones, and more than 70% of these were observed just once. About 4.4% of the sample lies in the top ten. The material sequenced was PBMCs. These receptors came from a man aged 45-65 years in good health and CMV-seropositive.

This chain links TRBV2 with TRBJ1-2; D is possibly TRBD1 (5 bases). CDR3 length: 12 amino acids. Trimming shortened V by 9 bases and J by 5 bases, and 13 bases separated the two germline ends. Germline CDR1 is SNHLY and CDR2 is FYNNEI. CDR3 sequence: CASATAGYGYTF. The DNA for the CDR3 is TGTGCCAGTGCGACAGCGGGGTATGGCTACACCTTC.

V usage is TRBV9 and J usage is TRBJ2-7, with TRBD1 matching over 7 bases. The ends lost 0 bases at V and 5 bases at J; junction bases unmatched: 11. The CDR3 runs 16 residues. The germline CDR1 and CDR2 sequences are SGDLS and YYNGEE. CDR3 bases: TGTGCCAGCAGCGTAGACCCTTCGAGGGGGCTCCACGAGCAGTACTTC. Translation gives CASSVDPSRGLHEQYF.

Note on this clone: This sample includes further DNA sequences coding for the same CDR3. The genes are TRBV27 and TRBJ1-1; the match to TRBD1 covers 8 bases. The CDR3 runs to 14 residues. V was clipped by 5 bases and J by 1 base; unmatched bases: 3. Germline V gene sequence: CDR1 MNHEY, CDR2 SMNVEV (reference sequence). The CDR3 sequence: CASSLGTGNTEAFF. The CDR3 DNA is TGTGCCAGCAGTCTCGGGACAGGGAACACTGAAGCTTTCTTT.